At least ten counts were recorded for the clone carrying this TCR beta chain. Antigen unknown. The V gene lost 1 base and the J gene lost 5 bases, with 14 bases spanning the gap. The CDR3 runs to 16 residues. Germline assignment: CDR1 LGHNA and CDR2 YNFKEQ. The data are from a study of prognosis after radiotherapy for stage I lung cancer. Study-level background: Patients with stage I non-small cell lung cancer joined the study from 2018 through early 2019. Study results and limitations: The question of whether the expanded TCR clones were tumor-specific was not determined. Reportedly, the usage of TRBV and TRBJ genes was not the same in patients with and without metastases.

The authors amplified TCR beta CDR3 from genomic DNA using two-round multiplex PCR. It was primers specific to each TRBV and TRBJ gene that first-round PCR used. TCRdb reanalysed the multiplex PCR reads using MiXCR and keeps one entry per CDR3 protein. The sample carries about 20,000 distinct CDR3 sequences, roughly 43% recorded once. Material: PBMCs, obtained before or after stereotactic body radiation therapy (not recorded which). The source is a donor over 45 with non-small cell lung cancer. The chain joins TRBV4-2 to TRBJ1-4, with D possibly matching TRBD1 (5 bases). This CDR3 reads CASSQGRAGRNEKLFF. CDR3 sequence (DNA): TGTGCCAGCAGCCAAGGGAGAGCAGGGAGAAATGAAAAACTGTTTTTT.